The entry that follows covers one T cell receptor beta chain sequence. Its antigen remains unidentified. TCRdb's table, derived via immunoSEQ multiplex PCR, lists solely in-frame clones and lacks some. Counted here are about 20,000 clones, 72% occurring once; the ten biggest clones make up roughly a sixth. The unexposed donors gave CD4+ T cells in about 2010-2019, prior to COVID-19. CD4+ T cells were isolated from the cells after nine to eleven days of culture. The source of the sample is a study of CD4 T cells in relation to SARS-CoV-2 and coronaviruses. About the research overall: TCR beta CDR3s were sequenced after roughly 10-day antigen culture of PBMCs. Controls used an HIV-1 Nef peptide pool or no peptide.

The CDR3 sequence is 16 residues long. The ends were cut back, 0 bases at V and 2 bases at J, with 14 bases in the middle. The germline CDR1 and CDR2 sequences are SGHRS and YFSETQ. The chain combines TRBV5-1 with TRBJ2-5, with D tentatively TRBD2 (6 bases). The origin of this receptor is a human donor in good health. Sequenced sample: CD4+ T cells from PBMCs, cultured in vitro. CDR3 region: CASSLEGARGQETQYF. Written as DNA, the CDR3 is TGCGCCAGCAGCTTGGAGGGAGCGCGGGGACAAGAGACCCAGTACTTC.